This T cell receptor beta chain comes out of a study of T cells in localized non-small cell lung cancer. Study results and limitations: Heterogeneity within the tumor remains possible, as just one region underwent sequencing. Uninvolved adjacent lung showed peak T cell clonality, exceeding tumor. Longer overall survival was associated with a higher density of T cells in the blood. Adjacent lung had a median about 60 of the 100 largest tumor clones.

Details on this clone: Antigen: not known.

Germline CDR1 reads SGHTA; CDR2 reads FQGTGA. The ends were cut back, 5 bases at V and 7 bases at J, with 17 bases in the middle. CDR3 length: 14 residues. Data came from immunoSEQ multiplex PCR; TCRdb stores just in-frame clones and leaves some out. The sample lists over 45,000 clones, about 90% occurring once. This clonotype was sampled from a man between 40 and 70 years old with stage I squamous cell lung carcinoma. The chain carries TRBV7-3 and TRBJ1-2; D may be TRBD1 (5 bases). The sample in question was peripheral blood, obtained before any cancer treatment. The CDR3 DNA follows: TGTGCCAGCAGCGTTACAGTGTCCGGGGGTGGCTACACCTTC. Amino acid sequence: CASSVTVSGGGYTF.